What follows is one TCR beta chain and its context. This clonotype was counted at least ten times. Its target antigen remains unknown. Per-nucleotide qualities are absent, and no much larger clonotype sits a single base away. This record belongs to a study of CD8 T cells in ankylosing spondylitis (dated by TCRdb to 2015 to 2018). Study-level background: The study set out to find disease-linked TCR variants by profiling T cell receptor beta repertoires in ankylosing spondylitis patients and healthy donors. The whole study cohort included 90 to 120 healthy donors and 20 to 30 ankylosing spondylitis patients. Peripheral blood was sampled, and synovial fluid was also collected from ankylosing spondylitis patients.

Overall study outcomes, separate from this receptor: Some motif variants were previously reported in synovial fluid and blood of reactive arthritis patients, suggesting common disease-initiation mechanisms. According to the report, matched synovial fluid samples from ankylosing spondylitis patients were significantly enriched for the disease-linked clones. The disease-linked clones showed a CD8+ phenotype and occurred at relatively low frequencies in peripheral blood. A TCR beta motif made up of several highly homologous amino acid variants appeared to be characteristic of blood from ankylosing spondylitis patients.

Deletion took 3 bases off V and 1 base off J, with a span of 12 bases between the germline ends. As encoded in the germline V gene (reference sequence), CDR1 is DFQATT while CDR2 is SNEGSKA. The CDR3 covers 14 residues, taking in both the cysteine and the phenylalanine. Of all the DNA, just the CDR3 is kept, 42 bases in frame from base 1. Sequencer: Illumina HiSeq 2500. Quantitative 5'-RACE with molecular barcodes was used to prepare TCR beta libraries. Concerning the study's data processing: Disease-linked TCR variants were identified with a new computational method built on a probabilistic model of VDJ rearrangement. TCRdb took the public reads, trimmed them with fastp at Q25, ran MiXCR for clone calling and kept in-frame beta chains. Each CDR3 protein gets just one entry, which takes the most common genes and DNA from the rows behind it. The V and J calls, along with clone size, are taken from TCRdb and not from the paper's own processing. The sample data list under 150,000 distinct CDR3 sequences, and around 8.5% of these were observed just once. The biggest ten clones account for 2.5% to 3.5% of the sample.

Recombination linked TRBV20-1 to TRBJ1-1; 6 matching bases give a weak D call of TRBD1. The specimen was blood, either unsorted or a sorted T cell fraction (not recorded which). The TCR comes from a male donor with ankylosing spondylitis or in good health (not recorded which). The DNA is as follows: TGCAGTGCTAGGCAGGGGCGACAGAACACTGAAGCTTTCTTT. It translates to CSARQGRQNTEAFF.